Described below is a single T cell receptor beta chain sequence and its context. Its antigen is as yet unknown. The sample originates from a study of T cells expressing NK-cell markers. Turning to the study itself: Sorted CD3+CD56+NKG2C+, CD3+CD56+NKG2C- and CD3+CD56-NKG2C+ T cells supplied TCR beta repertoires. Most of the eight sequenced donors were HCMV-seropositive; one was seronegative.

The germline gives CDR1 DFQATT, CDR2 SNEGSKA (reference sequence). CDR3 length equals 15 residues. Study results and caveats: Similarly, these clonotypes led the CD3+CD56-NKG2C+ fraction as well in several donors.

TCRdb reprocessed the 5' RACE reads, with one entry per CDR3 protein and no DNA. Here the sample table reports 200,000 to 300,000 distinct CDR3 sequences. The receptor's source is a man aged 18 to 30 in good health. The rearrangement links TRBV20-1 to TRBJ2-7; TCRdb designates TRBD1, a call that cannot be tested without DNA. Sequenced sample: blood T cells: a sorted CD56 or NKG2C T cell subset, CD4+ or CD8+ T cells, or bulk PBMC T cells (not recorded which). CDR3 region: CSATTRQGYSYEQYF.